This entry describes one T cell receptor (beta chain). Its antigen is still unknown. The second PCR ran roughly 6 to 11 cycles with a sample-barcoded 5' primer and J-beta primers. TCRdb reanalysed the 5' RACE reads using MiXCR and keeps one entry per CDR3 protein. The sample yields hundreds of thousands of distinct CDR3 sequences, around 50% seen once. This specimen belongs to a study of blood T cells in healthy people across ages. The study, taken as a whole, reports: Changes seen in expanded clonotypes were possibly confounded by donor CMV status left unknown. TCR beta diversity correlated strongly with naive T cell percentage.

Per the germline V gene, CDR1 is DFQATT and CDR2 is SNEGSKA (reference sequence). V lost 2 bases, J lost 10 bases, and 11 bases lay in between. The CDR3 spans 11 residues. The chain joins TRBV20-1 to TRBJ1-2, with D maybe TRBD1 (5 bases). This receptor was taken from a man in his forties in good health. Sequences were obtained from blood. CDR3 residues: CSARQGSDYTF. DNA for the CDR3: TGCAGTGCTAGACAGGGAAGTGACTACACCTTC.